These 11 T cell receptor beta chains originate from one sample sequenced in a study of blood T cell repertoires in COVID-19. Assay: immunoSEQ multiplex PCR; the TCRdb copy retains only in-frame clones and omits some. In the table there are fewer than 85,000 clones, 65% to 85% of which are singletons. The specimen sequenced was peripheral blood. These receptors came from a human donor in a cohort sampled during active COVID-19.

The chain uses TRBV3-1 (or the pseudogene TRBV3-2) and TRBJ2-5, with 7 bases fitting TRBD2. The V gene end was trimmed by 1 base and the J gene end by 5 bases; junction bases not matched to a gene: 7. This CDR3 is 15 amino acids long. Per germline, CDR1 LGHDT and CDR2 YNNKEL (reference sequence). The CDR3 DNA sequence: TGTGCCAGCAGCCAAGTAGGACTAGTGAGGGAGACCCAGTACTTC. Translation: CASSQVGLVRETQYF.

The chain uses TRBV7-9 and TRBJ2-5; D might be TRBD1 (5 bases). The length of the CDR3 is 14 residues. Looked up from germline, CDR1 is SEHNR and CDR2 is FQNEAQ (reference sequence). The V end lost 5 bases, the J end lost 5 bases, and 15 bases lay between the germline ends. The CDR3 spells CASSRPVGHETQYF. The CDR3 DNA sequence: TGTGCCAGCAGCCGGCCGGTTGGACACGAGACCCAGTACTTC.

The CDR3 region has the DNA TGTGCCAGCAGACCCTCTAGCTCCTACAATGAGCAGTTCTTC. Its translation is CASRPSSSYNEQFF. J is TRBJ2-1 and V is TRBV7-9; D is ambiguous. The CDR3 loop spans 14 amino acids. Germline V gene lookup returns CDR1 SEHNR and CDR2 FQNEAQ (reference sequence). V lost 6 bases to trimming and J lost 0 bases, with 9 bases between them. Based on the CDR3 plus reference TRBV7-9 and TRBJ2-1, the full variable domain is DTGVSQNPRHKITKRGQNVTFRCDPISEHNRLYWYRQTLGQGPEFLTYFQNEAQLEKSRLLSDRFSAERPKGSFSTLEIQRTEQGDSAMYLCASRPSSSYNEQFFGPGTRLTVL.

The chain employs TRBV10-3 and TRBJ2-7; TRBD1 agrees at 9 bases. Germline lookup yields CDR1 ENHRY and CDR2 SYGVKD. This CDR3 is 15 amino acids long. V shed 6 bases and J 1 base; nucleotides not matched to a gene: 7. The CDR3 sequence: CAISRGQGPSYEQYF. The CDR3 DNA sequence: TGTGCCATCAGCAGGGGACAGGGACCATCCTACGAGCAGTACTTC.

CDR3 sequence: CASSPGQGYYEQYF. Written as DNA, the CDR3 is TGTGCCAGCAGCCCGGGACAGGGATACTACGAGCAGTACTTC. This rearrangement joins TRBV5-5 to TRBJ2-7; 9 positions agree with TRBD1. The germline CDR1 and CDR2 sequences are SGHKS and YYEKEE (reference sequence). V dropped 4 bases and J dropped 3; count of bases not matched to a gene: 5. The CDR3 has 14 amino acids.

The genes are TRBV7-2 and TRBJ2-6; TRBD1 agrees at 7 bases. This CDR3 spans 18 amino acids. The V and J ends lost 3 bases and 0 bases, in that order; junction bases with no gene match: 8. Germline V gene lookup returns CDR1 SGHTA and CDR2 FQGNSA. DNA for the CDR3: TGTGCCAGCAGCTTCCGGACAGGCCGCATCTCTGGGGCCAACGTCCTGACTTTC. Its translation is CASSFRTGRISGANVLTF.

This rearrangement joins TRBV7-9 to TRBJ2-3; perhaps TRBD1 as D (5 bases). V was trimmed by 5 bases and J by 4 bases, leaving 16 bases between them. This CDR3 has 15 residues. Germline assignment: CDR1 SEHNR and CDR2 FQNEAQ (reference sequence). CDR3 loop: CASSPGPVGADTQYF. The CDR3 DNA sequence: TGTGCCAGCAGCCCAGGACCGGTAGGGGCAGATACGCAGTATTTT.

The chain is built from TRBV10-3 and TRBJ2-1, with D possibly matching TRBD1 (6 bases). Germline V CDR1 and CDR2: ENHRY, SYGVKD. The CDR3 is 14 amino acids. V dropped 5 bases and J dropped 1 base, with 9 bases sitting between them. The CDR3: CAISPGTSYNEQFF. In DNA form, the CDR3 reads TGTGCCATCAGTCCCGGGACATCCTACAATGAGCAGTTCTTC.

Only a few counts were recorded for this clone. The V call is TRBV4-2, the J call TRBJ1-4; the D is unclear. Germline assignment: CDR1 LGHNA and CDR2 YNFKEQ. Trimming removed 1 base at V and 6 bases at J, with 12 bases between. The CDR3 loop spans 15 amino acids. CDR3 nucleotide sequence: TGTGCCAGCAGCCAAGCTTCCGTGGCGGATGAAAAACTGTTTTTT. It encodes CASSQASVADEKLFF.

This chain joins TRBV28 and TRBJ2-2; D not certain. Trimming took 7 bases from V and 2 from J, leaving 17 bases between them. The germline V gene encodes CDR1 MDHEN and CDR2 SYDVKM. CDR3 length: 16 residues. The CDR3: CASTPAGAANTGELFF. CDR3 coding DNA: TGTGCCAGCACCCCGGCCGGAGCTGCTAACACCGGGGAGCTGTTTTTT. The full variable domain, in which reference TRBV28 and TRBJ2-2 provide the parts outside the CDR3, is DVKVTQSSRYLVKRTGEKVFLECVQDMDHENMFWYRQDPGLGLRLIYFSYDVKMKEKGDIPEGYSVSREKKERFSLILESASTNQTSMYLCASTPAGAANTGELFFGEGSRLTVL.

The chain recombines TRBV4-1 with TRBJ2-1; 10 bases are shared with TRBD2. The V and J ends lost 2 bases and 5 bases, in that order; junction bases with no gene match: 15. This CDR3 contains 19 residues. The germline CDR1 and CDR2 sequences are MGHRA and YSYEKL. The CDR3 here is CASSQRPINSGGRDNEQFF. The CDR3 DNA is TGCGCCAGCAGCCAAAGGCCTATTAATAGCGGGGGGCGGGACAATGAGCAGTTCTTC.